Listed here are 30 T cell receptor beta chains from one sample, sequenced in a study of T-cell reconstitution after alpha-beta-depleted transplantation in children. Library preparation (for TCRbeta) was performed with unique molecular identifiers. TCRdb re-called the PCR reads through MiXCR, storing one row per CDR3 protein. The sample yields around 700,000 distinct CDR3 sequences, about an eighth seen once. The sequencing here drew on PBMCs, taken before TCRalphabeta/CD19-depleted stem cell transplant. The receptor source for this set is a girl aged 2-10 years with congenital amegakaryocytic thrombocytopenia, due to receive a stem cell transplant.

This clonotype was counted at least ten times. The V and J genes are TRBV7-2 and TRBJ2-1, with 9 bases fitting TRBD2. The CDR3 covers 16 residues. Per germline, CDR1 SGHTA and CDR2 FQGNSA. The V and J ends lost 1 base and 7 bases, in that order; junction bases with no gene match: 8. This CDR3 reads CASSLGPGLAKNEQFF. DNA for the CDR3: TGTGCCAGCAGCTTAGGCCCGGGACTAGCTAAGAATGAGCAGTTCTTC.

In the case of this clonotype: This may stem from a read error, because a much larger clone lies one nucleotide away. J is TRBJ1-4 and V is TRBV7-8; tentatively, D is TRBD1 (6 bases). There are 16 residues in the CDR3. Looked up from germline, CDR1 is SGHVS and CDR2 is FQNEAQ. The CDR3 region has the DNA TGTGCCAGCAGCCCACAGAGGACAGCAACTAATCAAAAACTGTTTTTT. This encodes CASSPQRTATNQKLFF.

In this sample, this clonotype turned up a few times. The J gene is TRBJ2-7, the V gene TRBV7-6, with TRBD2 identical over 14 bases. V was clipped by 2 bases and J by 2 bases; unmatched bases: 11. The germline V gene has CDR1 SGHVS and CDR2 FNYEAQ. This CDR3 region has 19 residues. The chain's CDR3 is CASSLWPGTSGSKTYEQYF. Written as DNA, the CDR3 is TGTGCCAGCAGCTTATGGCCTGGGACTAGCGGGAGCAAAACCTACGAGCAGTACTTC.

This clonotype was observed many times. The chain links TRBV4-1 to TRBJ1-6; D is undetermined. Trimming removed 0 bases from V and 7 bases from J, with 13 bases in between. Germline lookup yields CDR1 MGHRA and CDR2 YSYEKL. The CDR3 loop spans 16 amino acids. DNA for the CDR3: TGCGCCAGCAGCCAAGATCAGAACTTACCGAATTCACCCCTCCACTTT. Encoded protein: CASSQDQNLPNSPLHF.

In this sample, this clonotype turned up a few times. This rearrangement joins TRBV12-3 or TRBV12-4 to TRBJ2-5; TRBD2 aligns across 9 bases. V shed 3 bases, J shed 3 bases, and the junction held 11 bases outside the gene matches. CDR3 length: 17 residues. The chain's CDR3 is CASSFPLGSGRKETQYF. CDR3 nucleotide sequence: TGTGCCAGCAGTTTCCCCTTGGGTAGCGGGAGAAAAGAGACCCAGTACTTC.

This clonotype has a count of ten or more. The rearrangement joins TRBV29-1 to TRBJ2-5; TRBD1 matches at 9 bases. Trimming took 0 bases from V and 5 from J; bases not matched to a gene: 10. The CDR3 extends over 16 amino acids. Germline CDR1 SQVTM, CDR2 ANQGSEA. CDR3 DNA sequence: TGCAGCGTTGAAGAGTGGGACAGGGATTTCACGGAGACCCAGTACTTC. This gives the protein CSVEEWDRDFTETQYF.

This clonotype was recorded a few times. The chain uses TRBV4-1 and TRBJ2-2; 10 positions match TRBD2. With V trimmed by 0 bases and J by 6 bases, 10 bases remained unmatched. This CDR3 is 18 amino acids long. The germline CDR1 and CDR2 sequences are MGHRA and YSYEKL. DNA of the CDR3: TGCGCCAGCAGCCAAGAAGTAATAGCGGGAGGCTGGGCCGGGGAGCTGTTTTTT. This encodes CASSQEVIAGGWAGELFF.

In this sample, this clonotype turned up a few times. J is TRBJ2-1 and V is TRBV5-1, with D unresolved. Looked up from germline, CDR1 is SGHRS and CDR2 is YFSETQ. This CDR3 is built from 13 residues. V lost 0 bases and J 8 bases, leaving 9 bases between the germline ends. The CDR3, as DNA: TGCGCCAGCAGCTTGGCCCTTGCAGATGAGCAGTTCTTC. Protein: CASSLALADEQFF.

In this sample, this clonotype turned up many times. The rearrangement joins TRBV20-1 to TRBJ1-1; 7 nucleotides match TRBD1. Germline CDR1 and CDR2: DFQATT and SNEGSKA (reference sequence). V shed 2 bases, J shed 5 bases, and the junction held 5 bases outside the gene matches. CDR3 length: 13 amino acids. CDR3 sequence reads: CSARSGGGTEAFF. CDR3 nucleotide sequence: TGCAGTGCTAGATCAGGGGGAGGTACTGAAGCTTTCTTT.

This clonotype was counted many times. V usage is TRBV20-1 and J usage is TRBJ2-7; tentatively, D is TRBD2 (6 bases). Germline loops: CDR1 DFQATT, CDR2 SNEGSKA (reference sequence). V lost 5 bases, J lost 2 bases, and 13 bases lay in between. The CDR3 is made up of 13 amino acids. CDR3 nucleotide sequence: TGCAGTGCTTGGTTAGCGGTTACCTACGAGCAGTACTTC. This encodes CSAWLAVTYEQYF.

This clonotype was seen only once. The chain joins TRBV2 to TRBJ2-4; D may match TRBD1 or TRBD2 (6 bases each). This CDR3 has 15 residues. The V end lost 4 bases, the J end lost 6 bases, and 16 bases lay between the germline ends. Germline V gene data show CDR1 as SNHLY and CDR2 as FYNNEI. The CDR3 is CASSAVLGGGNIQYF. Here the CDR3 DNA reads TGTGCCAGCAGTGCGGTCCTGGGGGGCGGAAACATTCAGTACTTC.

This rearrangement joins TRBV14 to TRBJ2-2; TRBD2 aligns across 8 bases. The germline CDR1 and CDR2 sequences are SGHDN and FVKESK. V lost 1 base and J lost 2; bases outside the gene matches: 3. This CDR3 spans 16 amino acids. The CDR3 DNA sequence: TGTGCCAGCAGCCAAGGACTAGCGCTAAACACCGGGGAGCTGTTTTTT. Its protein product is CASSQGLALNTGELFF.

V is TRBV28 and J is TRBJ2-6; TRBD1 might be the D (6 bases). The CDR3 contains 15 residues. The ends were cut back, 2 bases at V and 5 bases at J, with 10 bases in the middle. Looked up from germline, CDR1 is MDHEN and CDR2 is SYDVKM. The CDR3 here is CASSLGGARANVLTF. The CDR3 region has the DNA TGTGCCAGCAGTTTAGGGGGCGCCCGGGCCAACGTCCTGACTTTC. The full variable domain, in which reference TRBV28 and TRBJ2-6 provide the parts outside the CDR3, is DVKVTQSSRYLVKRTGEKVFLECVQDMDHENMFWYRQDPGLGLRLIYFSYDVKMKEKGDIPEGYSVSREKKERFSLILESASTNQTSMYLCASSLGGARANVLTFGAGSRLTVL.

This clonotype was detected many times. This chain connects TRBV5-1 to TRBJ2-7; the D gene is possibly TRBD1 (6 bases). There are 13 residues in the CDR3. The V gene lost 4 bases and the J gene lost 1 base, with 9 bases spanning the gap. The V gene's germline CDR1 is SGHRS and CDR2 YFSETQ. CDR3 sequence reads: CASSVGQSYEQYF. The CDR3 nucleotides read TGCGCCAGCAGCGTCGGACAGTCCTACGAGCAGTACTTC.

The CDR3 loop is CASSPGGGYTF. The CDR3 DNA sequence: TGTGCCAGCTCACCAGGTGGTGGCTACACCTTC. The rearrangement links TRBV18 to TRBJ1-2, with D unclear. V dropped 2 bases and J dropped 7 bases, with 5 bases sitting between them. CDR1 KGHSH and CDR2 LQKENI come from the germline V gene. This CDR3 comprises 11 residues.

The chain is built from TRBV5-1 and TRBJ1-1; TRBD1 matches at 9 bases. The length of the CDR3 is 16 residues. Germline CDR1 and CDR2: SGHRS and YFSETQ. V shed 0 bases and J 3 bases; nucleotides not matched to a gene: 6. CDR3 coding DNA: TGCGCCAGCAGCTTGGAACAGGGGGCAGAGGACACTGAAGCTTTCTTT. It codes for CASSLEQGAEDTEAFF.

The gene calls are TRBV2 and TRBJ2-5; the D gene is possibly TRBD2 (6 bases). Germline CDR1 is SNHLY and CDR2 is FYNNEI. Trimming took off 6 bases at V and 7 bases at J, with 15 bases between the two ends. The CDR3 spans 13 residues. The CDR3 coding sequence is TGTGCCAGCAGGAGGGACTTGGGTGGGACCCAGTACTTC. The encoded protein is CASRRDLGGTQYF.

With regard to this clonotype: At one end, the junction sequence differs from germline, possibly due to a read error. The chain joins TRBV20-1 to TRBJ1-2, with a tentative D call TRBD1 (6 bases). The germline CDR1 and CDR2 sequences are DFQATT and SNEGSKA (reference sequence). There are 15 residues in the CDR3. The CDR3 DNA follows: TGCAGTGCTAGAGTTGTCGAGGGGGGACGCTATGGCTACCCCTTC. It translates to CSARVVEGGRYGYPF.

Ten or more counts support this clonotype. V is TRBV5-1 and J is TRBJ2-1; 10 bases match TRBD2. The CDR3 is 17 amino acids. The V segment lost 4 bases and the J segment 2 bases; nucleotides outside the gene matches: 9. Germline CDR1 is SGHRS and CDR2 is YFSETQ. The CDR3 reads CASSPTPLAGAYNEQFF. Here the CDR3 DNA reads TGCGCCAGCAGCCCGACCCCTCTAGCGGGAGCCTACAATGAGCAGTTCTTC.

This chain links TRBV2 with TRBJ2-5; tentatively, D is TRBD2 (6 bases). Germline loops: CDR1 SNHLY, CDR2 FYNNEI. Trimming shortened V by 7 bases and J by 1 base, and 10 bases separated the two germline ends. The CDR3 totals 13 residues. CDR3 DNA sequence: TGTGCCAGCATGTTTAGCGGCCAAGAGACCCAGTACTTC. This encodes CASMFSGQETQYF.

The table lists this clonotype with many counts. This chain connects TRBV20-1 to TRBJ2-2; 9 bases line up with TRBD2. This CDR3 comprises 14 residues. Per the germline V gene, CDR1 is DFQATT and CDR2 is SNEGSKA (reference sequence). J lost 7 bases, V lost 3 bases, and 6 bases had no gene match. CDR3 residues: CSASLREGRGELFF. CDR3 DNA sequence: TGCAGTGCTAGTCTGCGGGAGGGCCGCGGGGAGCTGTTTTTT.

There are many counts of this clonotype. The chain combines TRBV28 with TRBJ2-7, with 8 bases aligning to TRBD2. V gave up 3 bases and J gave up 2 bases; unmatched junction bases: 9. CDR1 is MDHEN, CDR2 SYDVKM, per germline. CDR3 length equals 16 residues. The CDR3 region has the DNA TGTGCCAGCAGTTTGTACAAGGGACTAGGACCCTACGAGCAGTACTTC. Its protein is CASSLYKGLGPYEQYF.

The genes are TRBV7-2 and TRBJ2-1; 7 bases are a match to TRBD2. This CDR3 is built from 13 residues. The V gene end was trimmed by 5 bases and the J gene end by 6 bases; junction bases not matched to a gene: 4. Germline CDR1 is SGHTA and CDR2 is FQGNSA. The CDR3 region is CASSPTSANEQFF. In DNA, the CDR3 is TGTGCCAGCAGCCCTACTAGCGCCAATGAGCAGTTCTTC.

This clonotype turned up a few times. This chain links TRBV28 with TRBJ2-5, with D perhaps TRBD1 (6 bases). Deletions cut 3 bases from V and 0 bases from J, with 17 bases between. Germline CDR1 and CDR2: MDHEN and SYDVKM. The CDR3 has 17 residues. The CDR3 nucleotides are TGTGCCAGCAGTTTCCCCACGCAGGGGTTGTACCAAGAGACCCAGTACTTC. Its translation is CASSFPTQGLYQETQYF.

In this sample, this clonotype turned up many times. This sequence joins TRBV29-1 and TRBJ2-7; D perhaps matches TRBD1 (5 bases). This CDR3 has 13 residues. Germline-derived CDR1 and CDR2 are SQVTM and ANQGSEA. The germline V and J ends were trimmed by 6 bases and 0 bases, with 12 bases remaining between them. The CDR3 is CSVSGPLSYEQYF. In nucleotides, the CDR3 is TGCAGCGTATCAGGGCCCCTCTCCTACGAGCAGTACTTC.

This clonotype was seen many times. The V and J genes are TRBV12-3 or TRBV12-4 and TRBJ1-5; tentatively, D is TRBD1 (6 bases). This CDR3 contains 19 residues. Trimming cost V 3 bases and J 3 bases, with 24 bases left between them. The CDR3 DNA reads as TGTGCCAGCAGTTTTCCAACGGATCTCCCAGACAGGAACAATCAGCCCCAGCATTTT. This encodes CASSFPTDLPDRNNQPQHF.

This clonotype was detected ten times or more. The rearrangement uses TRBV12-3 or TRBV12-4 and TRBJ2-3, with D unclear. V lost 6 bases, J lost 1 base, and 8 bases lay in between. The CDR3 sequence is 13 residues long. The CDR3 DNA sequence: TGTGCCAGCAGGAACTCGGGCACAGATACGCAGTATTTT. Translating it yields CASRNSGTDTQYF.

This clonotype was observed many times. The chain's CDR3 is CSARSAGRSSYNEQFF. CDR3 bases: TGCAGTGCTAGATCGGCGGGAAGGAGCTCCTACAATGAGCAGTTCTTC. The V and J genes are TRBV20-1 and TRBJ2-1; weak D call: TRBD2 (6 bases). The V end was cut by 2 bases, the J end by 0 bases, with 14 bases between. The germline CDR1 and CDR2 sequences are DFQATT and SNEGSKA (reference sequence). The CDR3 extends over 16 amino acids.

Turning to this clonotype: A much larger clone sits a single nucleotide away, making a read error possible. The chain combines TRBV12-3 or TRBV12-4 with TRBJ2-7; 7 nucleotides match TRBD1. This CDR3 has 14 amino acids. V was pared by 5 bases and J by 3 bases, with 7 bases of the junction left unmatched. This CDR3 is CASSRWTGVYEQYF. CDR3 DNA sequence: TGTGCCAGCAGTCGCTGGACAGGAGTCTACGAGCAGTACTTC.

This clonotype was detected ten times or more. This sequence joins TRBV6-5 and TRBJ1-1; D remains unclear. Per germline, CDR1 MNHEY and CDR2 SVGAGI. V shed 4 bases and J shed 2 bases, with 11 bases lying between them. The CDR3 sequence is 14 residues long. The chain's CDR3 is CASSFARANTEAFF. As DNA, the CDR3 is TGTGCCAGCAGTTTTGCCAGAGCTAACACTGAAGCTTTCTTT.